A single sample is the source of the 24 T cell receptor beta chains below, sequenced in a study of T cell changes during pregnancy in multiple sclerosis. Sequenced by immunoSEQ multiplex PCR; TCRdb stores in-frame clones only, minus some. The table lists about 110,000 clones, approximately 90% of them singletons, with 3% to 3.5% in the top ten. Sequences were derived from peripheral blood, sampled after pregnancy. Receptors originate from a female donor with multiple sclerosis, enrolled in a pregnancy study.

V gene TRBV5-8 combines with J gene TRBJ1-2; perhaps TRBD1 as D (6 bases). This CDR3 spans 16 amino acids. CDR1 and CDR2 (germline): SGHTS, YDEGEE. V lost 0 bases and J lost 5, with 17 bases in between. CDR3: CASSLGWQGIVYGYTF. The CDR3 DNA reads TGTGCCAGCAGCTTGGGATGGCAGGGGATCGTTTATGGCTACACCTTC.

This clone was found once. This chain joins TRBV6-1 and TRBJ2-7; 9 nucleotides align to TRBD1. Per the germline V gene, CDR1 is MNHNS and CDR2 is SASEGT. This CDR3 is 13 amino acids long. Losses at the gene ends were 6 bases for V and 2 bases for J; bases not matched to a gene: 2. CDR3 sequence reads: CASRRTGAYEQYF. The CDR3 DNA sequence: TGTGCCAGCAGGAGGACAGGGGCCTACGAGCAGTACTTC.

V and J are TRBV19 and TRBJ2-7, with 8 bases that match TRBD2. Germline V lookup: CDR1 LNHDA, CDR2 SQIVND (reference sequence). The CDR3 runs to 15 residues. V lost 0 bases to trimming and J lost 0 bases; unmatched junction nucleotides: 1. CDR3 amino acids: CASSIETSGSYEQYF. CDR3 DNA sequence: TGTGCCAGTAGTATAGAAACTAGCGGCTCCTACGAGCAGTACTTC.

The J gene is TRBJ2-3, the V gene TRBV5-4; the match to TRBD1 covers 8 bases. Germline CDR1 SGHNT, CDR2 YYREEE (reference sequence). The trim removed 0 bases at V and 2 bases at J, leaving 8 bases unmatched. CDR3 size: 17 residues. In DNA form, the CDR3 reads TGTGCCAGCAGCTTGGACAGGGGGGTTTGGGACACAGATACGCAGTATTTT. As protein: CASSLDRGVWDTDTQYF.

This chain connects TRBV2 to TRBJ2-5, with TRBD1 as a possible D gene (6 bases). The CDR3 has 15 amino acids. In germline, CDR1 is SNHLY, CDR2 FYNNEI. Trimming stripped 6 bases from V and 4 bases from J, with 18 bases between. This chain's CDR3 is CASRGLSQGLETQYF. CDR3 in DNA: TGTGCCAGCAGGGGGCTTTCACAGGGCTTAGAGACCCAGTACTTC.

J is TRBJ2-5 and V is TRBV4-1; TRBD2 might be the D (6 bases). The CDR3 contains 14 residues. Between the trimmed V and J ends, which lost 3 bases and 0 bases, there was a span of 8 bases. The germline V gene has CDR1 MGHRA and CDR2 YSYEKL. The CDR3 is CASSHGGNQETQYF. CDR3 DNA: TGCGCCAGCAGCCATGGGGGGAACCAAGAGACCCAGTACTTC.

This sequence joins TRBV29-1 and TRBJ2-1; D may be TRBD2 (5 bases). Germline CDR1 reads SQVTM; CDR2 reads ANQGSEA. The CDR3 consists of 14 residues. Between the trimmed V and J ends, which lost 6 bases and 2 bases, there was a span of 14 bases. The CDR3 here is CSVDPRGTYNEQFF. In DNA form, the CDR3 reads TGCAGCGTAGACCCCCGAGGGACCTACAATGAGCAGTTCTTC.

This chain joins TRBV9 and TRBJ1-2, with D tentatively TRBD1 (5 bases). Germline CDR1 SGDLS, CDR2 YYNGEE. V dropped 0 bases and J dropped 1 base, with 10 bases sitting between them. CDR3 length: 15 residues. The CDR3 DNA reads TGTGCCAGCAGCGTAGAAGGCAGGGATAACTATGGCTACACCTTC. Its protein product is CASSVEGRDNYGYTF.

The chain links TRBV4-1 to TRBJ2-7, with no clear D. Germline values: CDR1 MGHRA, CDR2 YSYEKL. This CDR3 comprises 9 residues. The CDR3 loop is CDPPLGQYF. CDR3 in DNA: TGCGACCCCCCTCTCGGGCAGTACTTC.

V gene TRBV27 combines with J gene TRBJ1-1, with 8 bases identical to TRBD1. Germline lookup yields CDR1 MNHEY and CDR2 SMNVEV (reference sequence). V lost 8 bases to trimming and J lost 4 bases; unmatched junction nucleotides: 9. CDR3 length equals 14 residues. CDR3 sequence reads: CASGLLDRGTEAFF. The CDR3 DNA sequence: TGTGCCAGCGGGCTATTAGACAGGGGCACTGAAGCTTTCTTT.

The V gene is TRBV18, the J gene TRBJ1-3; D not certain. V lost 1 base and J lost 0, with 10 bases in between. The germline CDR1 and CDR2 sequences are KGHSH and LQKENI. The CDR3 consists of 16 residues. DNA for the CDR3: TGTGCCAGCTCACCACAGACGGGGAGCTCTGGAAACACCATATATTTT. This translates into CASSPQTGSSGNTIYF.

The rearrangement uses TRBV5-1 and TRBJ1-4; 9 bases are a match to TRBD1. This CDR3 is built from 15 residues. Germline lookup yields CDR1 SGHRS and CDR2 YFSETQ. J was trimmed by 5 bases and V by 5 bases; bases with no gene match: 7. CDR3: CASRPTGGLNEKLFF. For the CDR3, the DNA is TGCGCCAGCAGACCTACAGGGGGCTTAAATGAAAAACTGTTTTTT.

This chain connects TRBV6-1 to TRBJ2-3; 7 positions agree with TRBD1. The germline gives CDR1 MNHNS, CDR2 SASEGT. CDR3 length equals 14 residues. Unmatched junction bases numbered 5, after V lost 7 bases and J lost 1 base. Here the CDR3 reads CASKRGRGTDTQYF. CDR3 nucleotides: TGTGCCAGCAAGAGGGGGCGCGGCACAGATACGCAGTATTTT.

The chain couples TRBV5-1 to TRBJ1-2; the D gene is possibly TRBD1 (6 bases). Trimming shortened V by 2 bases and J by 4 bases, and 12 bases separated the two germline ends. The CDR3 runs to 14 residues. Germline values: CDR1 SGHRS, CDR2 YFSETQ. CDR3 amino acids: CASSLSGVGYGYTF. The CDR3 coding sequence is TGCGCCAGCAGCTTATCAGGGGTCGGCTATGGCTACACCTTC.

This chain uses TRBV30 with TRBJ1-2; 8 positions match TRBD1. The CDR3 consists of 15 residues. Germline assignment: CDR1 GTSNPN and CDR2 SVGIG (reference sequence). J gave up 6 bases and V 0 bases, and 9 bases lay outside the gene matches. The CDR3 sequence is CAWSVQDRVADGYTF. CDR3 coding DNA: TGTGCCTGGAGTGTACAGGACAGGGTGGCCGATGGCTACACCTTC.

V usage is TRBV5-4 and J usage is TRBJ2-7; 10 positions match TRBD1. Germline values: CDR1 SGHNT, CDR2 YYREEE (reference sequence). The CDR3 contains 16 residues. The V segment lost 2 bases and the J segment 3 bases; nucleotides outside the gene matches: 8. The CDR3: CASSFPGQGSRYEQYF. CDR3 bases: TGTGCCAGCAGCTTCCCGGGACAGGGGTCCCGCTACGAGCAGTACTTC.

This chain links TRBV7-3 with TRBJ2-2; 9 nucleotides line up with TRBD1. The CDR3 extends over 17 amino acids. Trimming took 0 bases from V and 4 from J; bases not matched to a gene: 6. CDR1 is SGHTA and CDR2 is FQGTGA in the germline V gene. CDR3 coding DNA: TGTGCCAGCAGCTTAACGTCAAACAGGGGGCGCACCGGGGAGCTGTTTTTT. It translates to CASSLTSNRGRTGELFF.

The gene calls are TRBV7-9 and TRBJ2-5, with a possible D match to TRBD2 (5 bases). Germline-derived CDR1 and CDR2 are SEHNR and FQNEAQ (reference sequence). The CDR3 spans 13 residues. V dropped 5 bases and J dropped 7 bases, with 14 bases sitting between them. CDR3 protein: CASSIRERVTQYF. As DNA, the CDR3 is TGTGCCAGCAGCATCCGGGAACGAGTGACCCAGTACTTC.

The genes are TRBV15 and TRBJ1-3; possibly TRBD1 for D (6 bases). This CDR3 spans 16 amino acids. V shed 3 bases and J shed 8 bases, with 20 bases lying between them. Germline V CDR1 and CDR2: LNHNV, YYDKDF (reference sequence). The chain's CDR3 is CATSSHRGAGPDTIYF. In nucleotides, the CDR3 is TGTGCCACCAGCAGCCACCGGGGGGCAGGCCCTGACACCATATATTTT.

The V call is TRBV6-1, the J call TRBJ2-3; TRBD2 agrees at 13 bases. Germline V gene data show CDR1 as MNHNS and CDR2 as SASEGT. V was clipped by 7 bases and J by 3 bases; unmatched bases: 1. The CDR3 contains 14 residues. The CDR3 spells CASKLAGGTDTQYF. The CDR3 bases are TGTGCCAGCAAACTAGCGGGGGGGACAGATACGCAGTATTTT.

CDR3 sequence: CASRGTSSGGGEQYF. DNA of the CDR3: TGTGCCAGCAGGGGTACTTCTAGCGGGGGTGGGGAGCAGTACTTC. The J gene is TRBJ2-7, the V gene TRBV6-5; TRBD2 matches at 10 bases. This CDR3 is 15 amino acids long. After removal of 6 bases from V and 7 bases from J, the junction contained 12 bases not matched to a gene. The germline CDR1 and CDR2 sequences are MNHEY and SVGAGI.

The chain couples TRBV15 to TRBJ1-4, with 8 bases that match TRBD1. V trimming: 0 bases; J trimming: 6 bases; junction bases outside the gene matches: 6. Germline CDR1 is LNHNV and CDR2 is YYDKDF (reference sequence). This CDR3 has 16 residues. DNA for the CDR3: TGTGCCACCAGCAGAGATGGGGGACAGGCGTATGAAAAACTGTTTTTT. This codes for CATSRDGGQAYEKLFF.

Of note for this clone: The germline gene is not matched at one end of the junction; a read error may be the cause. Here the CDR3 reads CAGSALDRGFTEAFF. The DNA of the CDR3 is TGTGCCGGCAGCGCCCTGGACAGGGGGTTCACTGAAGCTTTCTTT. The V and J genes are TRBV9 and TRBJ1-1, with 10 bases identical to TRBD1. The CDR3 spans 15 residues. Germline V gene sequence: CDR1 SGDLS, CDR2 YYNGEE.

CDR3 in DNA: TGTGCCAGCAGCCCCAGGGGGCAGCTCTATGGCTACACCTTC. Translated, it gives CASSPRGQLYGYTF. The chain is built from TRBV7-9 and TRBJ1-2; 8 nucleotides align to TRBD1. Germline-derived CDR1 and CDR2 are SEHNR and FQNEAQ (reference sequence). With V trimmed by 5 bases and J by 4 bases, 6 bases remained unmatched. CDR3 length equals 14 residues.